Here is one TCR beta chain with its context. This clonotype was counted between two and nine times. Its antigen is still unknown. Base qualities are missing; no much larger clone stands one base away. The data originate from a study of regulatory and conventional T cells in breast cancer (dated by TCRdb to 2015 to 2017). The library was prepared using PCR. Sequencing used an Illumina MiSeq. TCRdb reworked the public reads: Q25 trimming with fastp, MiXCR clone assembly, productive beta chains retained. Each entry is one CDR3 protein sequence, shown with its most common DNA and genes. The sample contains 9,500 to 13,000 distinct CDR3 sequences, about a third of them found a single time. Roughly 6% of the sample rests with the top ten. V and J are truncated by 1 base and 5 bases respectively, leaving an intervening sequence of 11 bases. CDR1 is given as MNHNS and CDR2 as SASEGT, both from the germline V gene. The CDR3, from cysteine to phenylalanine, totals 14 residues. Left in the record is the CDR3 DNA by itself, 42 bases read in frame from the first base.

Sample: conventional T cells from blood. The chain is made from TRBV6-1 and TRBJ2-5, with the D gene too uncertain to name. The sequence was obtained from a male donor in good health. The CDR3 here reads CASSEGPGSETQYF. The sequenced DNA: TGTGCCAGCAGTGAAGGTCCAGGTTCGGAGACCCAGTACTTC.